A single TCR beta chain is shown here with its context. CDR1 and CDR2 from the germline V gene are LNHDA and SQIVND (reference sequence). The CDR3 has 14 amino acids. The V end lost 2 bases, the J end lost 2 bases, and 9 bases lay between the germline ends. This sample is drawn from a study of blood T cell repertoires in COVID-19. On the study more broadly: T cells, B-cell-depleted T cells, or PBMCs supplied cDNA or gDNA.

Produced via immunoSEQ multiplex PCR; TCRdb's table is partial and in-frame only. The table shows 35,000 to 50,000 clones, with approximately 90% occurring only once. Sequencing used peripheral blood. This chain joins TRBV19 and TRBJ2-5; tentatively, D is TRBD1 (6 bases). This TCR came from a man aged 45-65 years with active COVID-19. In DNA, the CDR3 is TGTGCCAGTAGTATATTAGGGGGTCAAGAGACCCAGTACTTC. This encodes CASSILGGQETQYF.